This section outlines one T cell receptor (beta chain) sequence together with its context. What it binds is unknown. The primer mix had 60 Vbeta and 13 Jbeta primers. The protocol was immunoSEQ multiplex PCR, while the TCRdb copy is restricted to in-frame clones and leaves out a portion. The sample consists of 190,000 or so clones, around four fifths of them appearing once. This specimen belongs to a study of cytomegalovirus exposure and HLA in healthy donors. Findings of the study overall: In an earlier analysis, in approximately 570 donors, most V segments appeared productive either ~87% or ~30% of the time. One variant, a missense change in DCLRE1C, was linked in a later analysis to TCR beta V- and J-gene trimming. Later on, an analysis tied roughly 17,000 TCR beta sequences to HLA alleles at 0.05 false discovery rate. In a later analysis, donors in an Asian-associated ancestry cluster reportedly had fewer N-insertions in productive TCRs than the cohort mean.

Deletions cut 1 base from V and 8 bases from J, with 13 bases between. The CDR3 runs to 14 residues. Germline CDR1 and CDR2: SGHKS and YYEKEE (reference sequence). The TCR sequence derives from a woman between 45 and 65 years old in good health and CMV-seropositive. The sample consisted of PBMCs. This chain connects TRBV5-5 to TRBJ2-1; TRBD2 might be the D (6 bases). The chain's CDR3 is CASSLQTRQDEQFF. The CDR3 DNA follows: TGTGCCAGCAGCTTGCAGACTAGGCAGGATGAGCAGTTCTTC.